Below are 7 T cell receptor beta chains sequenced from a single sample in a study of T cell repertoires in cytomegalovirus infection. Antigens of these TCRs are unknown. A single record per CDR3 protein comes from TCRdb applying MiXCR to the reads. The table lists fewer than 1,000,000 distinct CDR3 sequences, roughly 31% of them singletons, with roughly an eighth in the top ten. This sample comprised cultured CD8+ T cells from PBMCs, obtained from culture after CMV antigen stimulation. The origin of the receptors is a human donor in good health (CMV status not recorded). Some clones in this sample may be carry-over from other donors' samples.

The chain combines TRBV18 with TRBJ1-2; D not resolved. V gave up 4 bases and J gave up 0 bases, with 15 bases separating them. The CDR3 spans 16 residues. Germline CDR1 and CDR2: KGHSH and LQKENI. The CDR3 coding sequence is TGTGCCAGCTCACTTCGAACAGACGTCGCTAACTATGGCTACACCTTC. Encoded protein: CASSLRTDVANYGYTF.

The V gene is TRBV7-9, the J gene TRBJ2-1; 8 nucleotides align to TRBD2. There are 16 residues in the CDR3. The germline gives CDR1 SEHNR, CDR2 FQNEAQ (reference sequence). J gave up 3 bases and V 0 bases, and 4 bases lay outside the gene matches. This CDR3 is CASSLALAGIYNEQFF. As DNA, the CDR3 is TGTGCCAGCAGCTTAGCGTTAGCGGGGATCTACAATGAGCAGTTCTTC.

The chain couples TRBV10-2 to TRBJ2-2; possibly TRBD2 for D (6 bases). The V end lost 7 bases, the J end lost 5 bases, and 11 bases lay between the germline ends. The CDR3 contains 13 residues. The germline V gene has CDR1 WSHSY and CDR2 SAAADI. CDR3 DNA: TGCGCCAGCACCGAGACTAGGACCGGGGAGCTGTTTTTT. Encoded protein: CASTETRTGELFF.

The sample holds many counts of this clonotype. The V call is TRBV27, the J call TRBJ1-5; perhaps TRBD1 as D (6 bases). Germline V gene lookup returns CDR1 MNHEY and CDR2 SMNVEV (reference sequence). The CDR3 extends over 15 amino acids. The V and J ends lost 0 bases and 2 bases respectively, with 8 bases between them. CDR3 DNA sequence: TGTGCCAGCAGTTTATCCAGGGGCGGCAATCAGCCCCAGCATTTT. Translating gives CASSLSRGGNQPQHF.

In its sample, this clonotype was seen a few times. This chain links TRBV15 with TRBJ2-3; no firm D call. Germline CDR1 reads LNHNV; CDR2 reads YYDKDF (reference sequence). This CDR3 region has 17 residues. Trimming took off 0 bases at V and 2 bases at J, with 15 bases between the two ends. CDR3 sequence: CATSRDLWGSVTDTQYF. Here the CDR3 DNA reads TGTGCCACCAGCAGAGATTTATGGGGTTCGGTCACAGATACGCAGTATTTT. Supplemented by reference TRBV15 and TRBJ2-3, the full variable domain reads DAMVIQNPRYQVTQFGKPVTLSCSQTLNHNVMYWYQQKSSQAPKLLFHYYDKDFNNEADTPDNFQSRRPNTSFCFLDIRSPGLGDTAMYLCATSRDLWGSVTDTQYFGPGTRLTVL.

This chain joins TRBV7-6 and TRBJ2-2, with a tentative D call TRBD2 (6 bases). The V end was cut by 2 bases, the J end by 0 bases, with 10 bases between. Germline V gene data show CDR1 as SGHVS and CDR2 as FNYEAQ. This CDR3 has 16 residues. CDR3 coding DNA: TGTGCCAGCAGCTTAATCGGGAGATCGAACACCGGGGAGCTGTTTTTT. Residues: CASSLIGRSNTGELFF. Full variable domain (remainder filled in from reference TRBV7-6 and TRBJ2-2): GAGVSQSPRYKVTKRGQDVALRCDPISGHVSLYWYRQALGQGPEFLTYFNYEAQQDKSGLPNDRFSAERPEGSISTLTIQRTEQRDSAMYRCASSLIGRSNTGELFFGEGSRLTVL.

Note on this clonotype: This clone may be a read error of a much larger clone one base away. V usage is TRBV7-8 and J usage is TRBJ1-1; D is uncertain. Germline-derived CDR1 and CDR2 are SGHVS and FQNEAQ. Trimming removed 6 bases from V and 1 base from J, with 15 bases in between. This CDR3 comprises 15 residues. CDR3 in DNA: TGTGCCAGCAGTTCGGGGAAGGTAAAGAACACTGAAGCTTTCTTT. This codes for CASSSGKVKNTEAFF. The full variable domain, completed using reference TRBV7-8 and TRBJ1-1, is GAGVSQSPRYKVAKRGQDVALRCDPISGHVSLFWYQQALGQGPEFLTYFQNEAQLDKSGLPSDRFFAERPEGSVSTLKIQRTQQEDSAVYLCASSSGKVKNTEAFFGQGTRLTVV.